These T cell receptor beta chains were read from a single sample in a study of human T cells and chemical hapten exposure. TCRdb passed the RACE reads through MiXCR, listing each CDR3 protein once. This repertoire shows under 130,000 distinct CDR3 sequences, approximately 11% found once; its top ten account for 3% to 4.5%. Sequencing used whole blood, obtained in connection with sensitization to the hapten diphenylcyclopropenone (DPC). These TCRs come from a woman in her forties with alopecia areata. Some clones in this sample may be carry-over from other donors' samples. Each CDR3 is given with its conserved first and last residue. D genes are given only for firm matches. Rows may omit the clone size; those that give it use once, few, many or a size class.

TRBJ2-5,TRBV6-2/TRBV6-3,NA,few,CASSRRLFQETQYF,TGTGCCAGCAGCCGCCGACTATTCCAAGAGACCCAGTACTTC
TRBJ2-7,TRBV7-2,TRBD2,many,CASSQSAGLAGGF,TGTGCCAGCTCGCAGTCCGCGGGACTAGCGGGAGGATTC
TRBJ2-1,TRBV9,NA,many,CASSVGRPHEQFF,TGTGCCAGCAGCGTAGGTCGCCCCCATGAGCAGTTCTTC
TRBJ2-5,TRBV7-2,TRBD2,NA,CASSGRLAGGRETQYF,TGTGCCAGCAGCGGCCGACTAGCGGGGGGGCGCGAGACCCAGTACTTC
TRBJ1-2,TRBV6-2/TRBV6-3,NA,few,CASSYSASGGPYGYTF,TGTGCCAGCAGTTACTCGGCATCTGGAGGACCCTATGGCTACACCTTC
TRBJ2-5,TRBV10-3,NA,many,CAISPNLGGETQYF,TGTGCCATCAGTCCCAATCTTGGAGGGGAGACCCAGTACTTC
TRBJ2-5,TRBV4-2,NA,many,CASSENSRPETQYF,TGTGCCAGCAGCGAAAACAGCCGTCCGGAGACCCAGTACTTC
TRBJ2-1,TRBV9,NA,many,CASSAPVFDEQFF,TGTGCCAGCAGCGCCCCGGTATTCGATGAGCAGTTCTTC
TRBJ1-3,TRBV20-1,NA,many,CSARDDHTIYF,TGCAGTGCTAGAGATGACCACACCATATATTTT
TRBJ2-1,TRBV4-3,TRBD2,NA,CASSQLAGDPGRNEQFF,TGCGCCAGCAGCCAACTAGCGGGAGATCCCGGGCGGAATGAGCAGTTCTTC
TRBJ2-1,TRBV29-1,NA,NA,CSVGPGAQGEPFF,NA
TRBJ2-7,TRBV25-1,NA,NA,CASRSVLGYEQYF,TGTGCCAGCAGGTCGGTTTTGGGCTACGAGCAGTACTTC
TRBJ2-1,TRBV5-1,TRBD2,NA,CASSALLAGAGNEQFF,TGCGCCAGCAGCGCCCTACTAGCGGGAGCGGGAAATGAGCAGTTCTTC
TRBJ2-7,TRBV7-2,NA,many,CASSNSYEQYF,TGTGCCAGCAGTAACTCCTACGAGCAGTACTTC
TRBJ1-5,TRBV5-6,NA,NA,CASSWGEDSNQPQHF,TGTGCCAGCAGCTGGGGGGAGGATAGCAATCAGCCCCAGCATTTT
TRBJ2-7,TRBV7-3,NA,many,CASRPTGGVDEQYF,TGTGCCAGCAGACCCACGGGGGGCGTCGACGAGCAGTACTTC
TRBJ2-2,TRBV7-6,NA,few,CASADEPNKDTGELFF,TGTGCCAGCGCCGACGAACCGAACAAGGACACCGGGGAGCTGTTTTTT